The clone carrying this TCR beta chain showed up just a few times. In TCRdb, the 5' RACE reads were re-called with MiXCR into one record per CDR3 protein. In the table there are under 400,000 distinct CDR3 sequences, roughly 12% of which are singletons. The data were taken from a study of T cells after yellow fever vaccination. CDR3 length: 16 residues. Germline V gene lookup returns CDR1 LGHNA and CDR2 YSLEER. V lost 1 base and J lost 4; bases outside the gene matches: 9. V is TRBV4-3 and J is TRBJ1-2; 7 bases are a match to TRBD1. Sequencing was performed on PBMCs, taken on the day of the first yellow fever vaccination. This receptor was obtained from a man aged 18 to 29 who received the YFV17D yellow fever vaccine. DNA for the CDR3: TGCGCCAGCAGCCAAGCCCCGGCTTCAGGGGGCTATGGCTACACCTTC. Amino acid sequence: CASSQAPASGGYGYTF.